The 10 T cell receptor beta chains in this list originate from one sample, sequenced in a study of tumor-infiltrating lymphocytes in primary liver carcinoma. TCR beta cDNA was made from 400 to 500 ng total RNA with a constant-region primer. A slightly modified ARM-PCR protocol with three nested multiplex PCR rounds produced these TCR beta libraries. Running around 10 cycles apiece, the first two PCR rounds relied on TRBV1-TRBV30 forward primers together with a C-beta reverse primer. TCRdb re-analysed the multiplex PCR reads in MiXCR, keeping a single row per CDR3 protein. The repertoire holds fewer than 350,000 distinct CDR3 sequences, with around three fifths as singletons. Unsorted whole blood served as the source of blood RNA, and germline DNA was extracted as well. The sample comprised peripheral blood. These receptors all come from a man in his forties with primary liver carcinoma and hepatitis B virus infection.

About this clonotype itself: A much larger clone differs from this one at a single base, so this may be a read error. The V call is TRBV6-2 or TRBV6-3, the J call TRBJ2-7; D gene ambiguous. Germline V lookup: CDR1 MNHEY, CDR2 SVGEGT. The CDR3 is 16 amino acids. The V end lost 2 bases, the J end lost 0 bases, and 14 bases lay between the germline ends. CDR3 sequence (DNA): TGTGCCAGCAGTTACGAGTTCGGCTGGAGCTCCTACGAGCAGTACTTC. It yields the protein CASSYEFGWSSYEQYF.

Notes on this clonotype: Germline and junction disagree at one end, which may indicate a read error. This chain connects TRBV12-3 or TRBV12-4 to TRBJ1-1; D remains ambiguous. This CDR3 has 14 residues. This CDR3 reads CTSSLAGKGTEAFF. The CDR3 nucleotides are TGTACCAGCAGTTTGGCGGGGAAGGGCACTGAAGCTTTCTTT.

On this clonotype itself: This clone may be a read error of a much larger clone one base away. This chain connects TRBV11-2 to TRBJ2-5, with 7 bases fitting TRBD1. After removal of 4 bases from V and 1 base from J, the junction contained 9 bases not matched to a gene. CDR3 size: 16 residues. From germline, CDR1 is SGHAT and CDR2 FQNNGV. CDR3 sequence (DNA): TGTGCCAGCAGCTCGTACCAGGGGGTCACCCAAGAGACCCAGTACTTC. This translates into CASSSYQGVTQETQYF.

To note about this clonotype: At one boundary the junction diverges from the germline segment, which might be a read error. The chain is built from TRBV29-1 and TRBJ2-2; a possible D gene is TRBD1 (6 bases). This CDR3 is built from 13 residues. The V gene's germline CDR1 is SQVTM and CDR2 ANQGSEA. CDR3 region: CSFFSGGTGELLF. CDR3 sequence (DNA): TGCAGCTTCTTTTCTGGGGGCACCGGGGAGCTGCTTTTT.

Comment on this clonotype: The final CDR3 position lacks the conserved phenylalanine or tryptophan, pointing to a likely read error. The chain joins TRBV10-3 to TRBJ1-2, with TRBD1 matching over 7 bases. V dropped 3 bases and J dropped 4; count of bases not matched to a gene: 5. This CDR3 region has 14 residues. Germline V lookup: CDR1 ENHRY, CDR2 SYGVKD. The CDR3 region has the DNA TGTGCCATCAGTGATAGAGGGGGCATCTATGGCTACACCTCC. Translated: CAISDRGGIYGYTS.

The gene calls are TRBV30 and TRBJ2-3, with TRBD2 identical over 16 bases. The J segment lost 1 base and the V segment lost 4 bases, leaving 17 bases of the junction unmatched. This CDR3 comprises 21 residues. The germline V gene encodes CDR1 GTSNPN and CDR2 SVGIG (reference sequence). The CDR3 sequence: CAWKDRTGTSGRGGGTDTQYF. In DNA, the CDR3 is TGTGCCTGGAAAGACCGTACCGGGACTAGCGGGAGGGGCGGCGGCACAGATACGCAGTATTTT. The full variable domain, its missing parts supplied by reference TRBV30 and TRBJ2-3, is SQTIHQWPATLVQPVGSPLSLECTVEGTSNPNLYWYRQAAGRGLQLLFYSVGIGQISSEVPQNLSASRPQDRQFILSSKKLLLSDSGFYLCAWKDRTGTSGRGGGTDTQYFGPGTRLTVL.

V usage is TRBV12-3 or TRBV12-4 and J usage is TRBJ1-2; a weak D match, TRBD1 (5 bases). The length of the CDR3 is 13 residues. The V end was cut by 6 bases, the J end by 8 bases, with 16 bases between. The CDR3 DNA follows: TGTGCCAGCAGCAGGGACCGCATCCAGGGCTACACCTTC. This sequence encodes CASSRDRIQGYTF.

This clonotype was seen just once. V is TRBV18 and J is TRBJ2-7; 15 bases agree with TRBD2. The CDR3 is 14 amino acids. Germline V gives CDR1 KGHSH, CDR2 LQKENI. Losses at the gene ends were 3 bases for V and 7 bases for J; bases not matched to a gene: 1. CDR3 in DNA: TGTGCCAGCTCACCTGGACTAGCGGGAGGGGAGCAGTACTTC. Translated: CASSPGLAGGEQYF.

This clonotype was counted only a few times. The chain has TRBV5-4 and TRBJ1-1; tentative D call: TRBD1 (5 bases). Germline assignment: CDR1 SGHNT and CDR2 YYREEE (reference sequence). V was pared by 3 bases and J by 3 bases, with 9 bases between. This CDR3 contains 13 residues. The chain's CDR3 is CASSWDGYTEAFF. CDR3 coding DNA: TGTGCCAGCAGCTGGGACGGCTACACTGAAGCTTTCTTT.

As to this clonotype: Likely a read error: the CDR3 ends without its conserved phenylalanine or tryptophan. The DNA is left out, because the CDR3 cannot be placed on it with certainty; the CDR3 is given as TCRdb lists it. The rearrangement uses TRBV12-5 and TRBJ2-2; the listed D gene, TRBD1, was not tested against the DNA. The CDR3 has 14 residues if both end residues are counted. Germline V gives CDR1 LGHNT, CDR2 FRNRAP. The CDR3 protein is CASGSDRVSGELFL.